These T cell receptor beta chains were read from a single sample in a study of Graves' ophthalmopathy and Graves' hyperthyroidism. One entry per CDR3 protein, called by TCRdb with MiXCR from the multiplex PCR reads. The repertoire holds about 210,000 distinct CDR3 sequences, with 25% to 35% as singletons. Sequenced: peripheral blood. These receptors came from a man in his fifties or sixties with Graves' ophthalmopathy. Each CDR3 is given with its conserved first and last residue. Clone size is given for some rows only: seen once, a few or many times, or a class if the clone is expanded.

v_call	clone_size	j_call	cdr3_aa
TRBV5-1	many	TRBJ2-7	CASSSWRTSGTYEQYF
TRBV28	many	TRBJ1-2	CAIQRGRGSRNYGYTF
TRBV6-5	many	TRBJ2-6	CATDRAPSGANVLTF
TRBV28	many	TRBJ2-7	CASRPSVGSYEQYF
TRBV12-3/TRBV12-4	many	TRBJ2-6	CASTQGGGANVLTF
TRBV6-1	few	TRBJ2-5	CASSEVSGETQYF
TRBV12-3/TRBV12-4	few	TRBJ1-1	CASSGGTASTEAFF
TRBV9	NA	TRBJ1-1	CASSRDLMNTEAFF
TRBV13	many	TRBJ1-1	CASSSTGGADTEAFF
TRBV6-1	many	TRBJ1-2	CASSQQGAGRYYGYTF
TRBV7-2	NA	TRBJ2-7	CASSTPSSGTYEQYF
TRBV6-1	many	TRBJ2-7	CASSVIDRFYEQYF
TRBV6-2/TRBV6-3	NA	TRBJ2-6	CASSYWAHSRGANVLTF
TRBV9	many	TRBJ2-5	CASSDLDRGGAQYF
TRBV19	NA	TRBJ2-5	CASSASGVVETQYF
TRBV5-1	many	TRBJ2-4	CASSFAGQGAKNIQYF
TRBV6-1	NA	TRBJ1-1	CASSRGSNTEAFF
TRBV5-1	NA	TRBJ2-7	CASSLNPSGSEEQYF
TRBV19	many	TRBJ2-2	CASSIKREGVGELFF
TRBV2	NA	TRBJ2-5	CASGAENQETQYF
TRBV20-1	many	TRBJ2-7	CSASGGRESSYEQYF
TRBV27	many	TRBJ2-7	CASMGSLFHEQYF
TRBV10-3	many	TRBJ2-7	CAISESLTSGSNEQYF
TRBV12-3/TRBV12-4	many	TRBJ2-2	CASSLGQESTGELFF
TRBV3-1	many	TRBJ2-7	CASSQGLAGPYEQYF
TRBV6-5	few	TRBJ1-1	CASSYLIGGVNTEAFF
TRBV10-3	many	TRBJ1-5	CAISESPDSNQPQHF
TRBV27	many	TRBJ2-5	CASSFSTGLQETQYF
TRBV24-1	many	TRBJ2-7	CATSDTGTGSSYEQYF
TRBV19	NA	TRBJ2-7	CASSITPYEQYF
TRBV7-8	NA	TRBJ2-7	CASSMVSGRIHEQYF
TRBV4-1	many	TRBJ1-1	CASSQDGVRGPLKDTEAFF
TRBV28	NA	TRBJ1-5	CASSDSRGLVDQPQHF
TRBV15	many	TRBJ2-4	CATSRDAINIQYF
TRBV7-9	NA	TRBJ1-2	CASSWTENYGYTF
TRBV12-3/TRBV12-4	few	TRBJ1-1	CASSPGKGGQAFF
TRBV6-1	many	TRBJ2-5	CASSSVETQYF
TRBV6-5	NA	TRBJ2-5	CASSSGDNRETQYF
TRBV6-2/TRBV6-3	many	TRBJ1-5	CASRSGQVRLNQPQHF
TRBV28	once	TRBJ2-7	CASSPQETGSDF
TRBV29-1	many	TRBJ2-5	CSVEGTTRSTF
TRBV20-1	many	TRBJ1-2	CSASFGGYGYTF
TRBV7-2	NA	TRBJ1-6	CASRPGNNSPLHF
TRBV6-2/TRBV6-3	NA	TRBJ1-1	CASRRGPNTEAFF
TRBV29-1	many	TRBJ2-7	CSVGDRASFEQYF
TRBV29-1	many	TRBJ1-1	CSVDGSNTEAFF
TRBV7-2	NA	TRBJ2-7	CASSLGTNSYEQYF
TRBV15	many	TRBJ2-3	CATSRVSADTQYF
TRBV12-3/TRBV12-4	many	TRBJ1-2	CASSLSRASGYTF
TRBV6-2/TRBV6-3	NA	TRBJ1-5	CASSQRQRLNQPQHF
TRBV24-1	once	TRBJ1-5	CATSDWVRDRVDGARQPQHF
TRBV15	NA	TRBJ1-1	CATSRVLFGHLEAFF
TRBV7-3	NA	TRBJ2-7	CASSLSGGQGDYEQYF
TRBV6-5	few	TRBJ2-5	CASSYLARGETQYF
TRBV12-3/TRBV12-4	many	TRBJ2-5	CASSLRASLETQYF